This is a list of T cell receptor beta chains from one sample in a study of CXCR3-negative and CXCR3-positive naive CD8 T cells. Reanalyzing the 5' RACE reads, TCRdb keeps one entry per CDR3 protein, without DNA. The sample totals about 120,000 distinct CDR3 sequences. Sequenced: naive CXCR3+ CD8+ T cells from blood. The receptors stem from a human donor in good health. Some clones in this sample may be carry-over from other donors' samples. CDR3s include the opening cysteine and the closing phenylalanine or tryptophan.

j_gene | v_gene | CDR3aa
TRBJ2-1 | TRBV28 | CASSINSRTPRQFF
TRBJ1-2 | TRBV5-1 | CASSLPGGPSGYTF
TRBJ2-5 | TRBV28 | CASSSDRGIGEETQYF
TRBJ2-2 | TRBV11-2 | CASDGLAGYRGPGSCFF
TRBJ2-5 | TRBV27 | CASSLSAGREQETQYF
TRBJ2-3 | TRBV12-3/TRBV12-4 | CASSFGSTDTQYF
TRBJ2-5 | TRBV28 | CASSEGLAGGPEETQYF
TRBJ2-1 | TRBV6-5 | CASSSQAGEQFF
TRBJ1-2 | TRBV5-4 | CASSTGQGTNYGYTF
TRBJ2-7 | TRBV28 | CASSVFTSSEQYF
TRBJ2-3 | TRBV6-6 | CATQGGSSTDTQYF
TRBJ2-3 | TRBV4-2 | CASSQVGRATSDTQYF
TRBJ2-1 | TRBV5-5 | CASRSEFSYNEQFF
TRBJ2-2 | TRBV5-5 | CASSFGTAGGELFF
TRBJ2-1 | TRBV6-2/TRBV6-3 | CASSYVGGGSYNEQFF
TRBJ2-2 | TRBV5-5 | CASSSTDSNTGELFF
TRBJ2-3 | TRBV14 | CASSQATGPNFPDTQYF
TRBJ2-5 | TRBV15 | CATSRGLSSPQETQYF
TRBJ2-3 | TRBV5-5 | CASSLSGFSGDTQYF
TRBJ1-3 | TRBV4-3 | CASSQDVSRAYSGNTIYF
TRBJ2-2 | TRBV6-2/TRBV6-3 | CASSYPRTSGVSNTGELFF
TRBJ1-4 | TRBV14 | CASSQEGRSNEKLFF
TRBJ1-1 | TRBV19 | CASSWGPGTEAFF
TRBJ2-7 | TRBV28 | CASSLTLLANYEQYF
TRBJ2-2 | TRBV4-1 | CASSQLAGELFF
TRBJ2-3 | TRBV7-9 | CASSLDRQVYTDTQYF
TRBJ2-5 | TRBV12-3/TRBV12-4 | CASRGGLQETQYF
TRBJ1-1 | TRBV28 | CASSSWTVQQFHRAFF
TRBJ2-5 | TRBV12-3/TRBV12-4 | CASCLRTQETQYF
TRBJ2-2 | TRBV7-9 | CASSLIRVAGPGELFF
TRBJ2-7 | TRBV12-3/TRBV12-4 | CASSLTDSDLVYEQYF
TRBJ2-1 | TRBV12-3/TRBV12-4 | CASSLHLAGGYNEQFF
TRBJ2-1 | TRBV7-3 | CASSLGNNEQFF
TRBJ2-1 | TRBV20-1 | CSARGLAGDNEQFF
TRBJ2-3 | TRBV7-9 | CASSLAPITDTQYF
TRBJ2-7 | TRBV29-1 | CSVRGPPHEQYF
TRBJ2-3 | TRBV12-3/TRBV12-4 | CASSLMSTDTQYF
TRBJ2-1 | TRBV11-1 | CASSLSGGLYRNEQFF
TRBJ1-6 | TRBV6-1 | CASSEANLPGNSPLHF
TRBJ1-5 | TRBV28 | CASSFGLISNQPQHF
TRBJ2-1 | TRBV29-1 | CSVPRLAGNNEQFF